The 2 T cell receptor beta chains reported below all come from one sample, sequenced in a study of radiotherapy plus CTLA-4 blockade in lung cancer. TCRdb's table, derived via immunoSEQ multiplex PCR, lists solely in-frame clones and lacks some. Of 85,000 to 90,000 clones in the sample, about 87% are singletons; the top ten hold roughly 17%. The input for sequencing was peripheral blood, taken from a patient treated with radiotherapy plus ipilimumab. These receptors came from a human donor with non-small cell lung cancer that progressed on radiotherapy plus ipilimumab.

The chain couples TRBV18 to TRBJ1-1, with D perhaps TRBD1 (6 bases). Trimming stripped 6 bases from V and 7 bases from J, with 15 bases between. This CDR3 contains 13 residues. Germline-derived CDR1 and CDR2 are KGHSH and LQKENI. The CDR3 spells CASSPRGQIEAFF. Written as DNA, the CDR3 is TGTGCCAGCTCCCCCCGGGGGCAGATTGAAGCTTTCTTT.

The chain uses TRBV27 and TRBJ1-1; 9 nucleotides match TRBD1. V lost 5 bases and J lost 5; bases outside the gene matches: 12. Per the germline V gene, CDR1 is MNHEY and CDR2 is SMNVEV (reference sequence). The CDR3 is 16 residues long. CDR3: CASSPTNRGRGTEAFF. CDR3 nucleotide sequence: TGTGCCAGCAGTCCCACAAACAGGGGGCGCGGAACTGAAGCTTTCTTT.